This is a list of T cell receptor beta chains from one sample in a study of CD8+ T cells in alopecia areata. Produced via immunoSEQ multiplex PCR; TCRdb's table is partial and in-frame only. Of 150,000 to 200,000 clones listed, about 60% are singletons. The sequencing here drew on CD4+ T cells sorted from blood, taken at week 24, from a patient treated with tofacitinib. These receptors were obtained from a human donor with alopecia areata. Both conserved end residues are part of each CDR3. D genes are given only for firm matches. Not every row has a clone size; where given, it reads once, few, many or a size class.

abundance,v_gene,d_gene,j_gene,CDR3nt,CDR3aa
.,TRBV13,TRBD2,TRBJ2-5,TGTGCCAGCAGCAAGACTAGCGGGGGCCTCGGGGAGACCCAGTACTTC,CASSKTSGGLGETQYF
.,TRBV30,.,TRBJ2-7,TGTGCCCTCGTGAGTGACACCTACGAGCAGTACTTC,CALVSDTYEQYF
.,TRBV9,TRBD2,TRBJ2-1,TGTGCCAGCAGCGCCGGGGGGGCAGGTTACAATGAGCAGTTCTTC,CASSAGGAGYNEQFF
.,TRBV29-1,.,TRBJ2-7,TGCAGCGTTGCCAGCTCCTACGAGCAGTACTTC,CSVASSYEQYF
.,TRBV25-1,.,TRBJ2-2,TGTGCCAGCAGTGATCCCGGGGACCGGGAGCTGTTTTTT,CASSDPGDRELFF
.,TRBV7-2,.,TRBJ2-7,TGTGCCAGCAGCCTACACTACGAGCAGTACTTC,CASSLHYEQYF
.,TRBV6-5,.,TRBJ1-2,TGTGCCAGCAGTTACTGGGCGACAGGCTATGGCTACACCTTC,CASSYWATGYGYTF
few,TRBV19,TRBD1,TRBJ1-2,TGTGCCAGTAGAGACCGGGACAGGGCCGGCTATGGCTACACCTTC,CASRDRDRAGYGYTF
few,TRBV7-2,.,TRBJ2-3,TGTGCCAGCAGCTTATACGTGATGGGGGGCAGCACAGATACGCAGTATTTT,CASSLYVMGGSTDTQYF
once,TRBV11-2,TRBD1,TRBJ1-1,TGTGCCAGCAGCTTAGTCCCAGGGACAGCCGCCGCTAACACTGAAGCTTTCTTT,CASSLVPGTAAANTEAFF
many,TRBV5-1,.,TRBJ2-2,TGCGCCAGCAGTATTGGGACGGCGAACACCGGGGAGCTGTTTTTT,CASSIGTANTGELFF
.,TRBV30,.,TRBJ2-6,TGTGCCTGGTCGTCCGGGGGGGCCAACGTCCTGACTTTC,CAWSSGGANVLTF
.,TRBV27,.,TRBJ1-2,TGTGCCAGCGGCACCCAGAGGACCGCGCGGGGCTACACCTTC,CASGTQRTARGYTF
few,TRBV29-1,.,TRBJ2-3,TGCAGCGTTGAAGTTCCTCCGGATACGCAGTATTTT,CSVEVPPDTQYF
.,TRBV29-1,.,TRBJ1-2,TGCAGCGTTCACACCCAGGGGTCTAACTATGGCTACACCTTC,CSVHTQGSNYGYTF
few,TRBV29-1,.,TRBJ2-4,TGCAGCGTTGAAGATTGTCCTTGCCCCATAAACATTCAGTACTTC,CSVEDCPCPINIQYF
few,TRBV7-9,.,TRBJ1-1,TGTGCCAGCAGCTTATTTGGTGAAGCTTTCTTT,CASSLFGEAFF
once,TRBV6-4,.,TRBJ1-1,TGTGCCAGCACCCTGGCACAGGGCGCTGAAGCTTTCTTT,CASTLAQGAEAFF
.,TRBV5-4,.,TRBJ1-2,TGTGCCAGCAGCTTGGCTGGCGGAGCTAACTATGGCTACACCTTC,CASSLAGGANYGYTF
.,TRBV6-1,.,TRBJ1-3,TGTGCCAGCAGTGAAGCCGGGACCTCTGGAAACACCATATATTTT,CASSEAGTSGNTIYF
.,TRBV4-1,TRBD1,TRBJ1-4,TGCGCCAGCAGTCGACAGGGAGTAACAACGAAAAATGAAAAACTGTTTTTT,CASSRQGVTTKNEKLFF
few,TRBV9,.,TRBJ2-6,TGTGCCAGCAGCGTAGTGGGGTCTGGGGCCAACGTCCTGACTTTC,CASSVVGSGANVLTF
.,TRBV20-1,.,TRBJ2-5,TGCAGTGCTTTGAAGGAGACCCAGTACTTC,CSALKETQYF
.,TRBV4-1,.,TRBJ1-2,TGCGCCAGCAGCCAAGATCAGGGAGGCAGGGGCTACACCTTC,CASSQDQGGRGYTF
few,TRBV9,.,TRBJ1-2,TGTGCCAGCAGCGTAGAGGGGCAGGGTTTTGGCTACACCTTC,CASSVEGQGFGYTF
.,TRBV7-6,TRBD1,TRBJ2-5,TGTGCCAGCAGTTCACTGGGGACAGAGGGGACCCAGTACTTC,CASSSLGTEGTQYF
.,TRBV18,.,TRBJ2-7,TGTGCCAGCTCACCAGGGCAGGTAGCACCCTACGAGCAGTACTTC,CASSPGQVAPYEQYF
.,TRBV29-1,.,TRBJ1-1,TGCAGCGTTGCCCCCCGACAGGCCCTGAACACTGAAGCTTTCTTT,CSVAPRQALNTEAFF
.,TRBV29-1,.,TRBJ2-7,TGCAGCGTTGGGGGGGTCAGGGGAAGCGAGCAGTACTTC,CSVGGVRGSEQYF
.,TRBV29-1,.,TRBJ2-3,TGCAGCGTTGTGGGGGCGAGGGGATCCCTCCCGGGTACGCAGTATTTT,CSVVGARGSLPGTQYF
.,TRBV30,.,TRBJ1-5,TGTGCCTGGAGTGTATCGCCGGGCCTTCAGCCCCAGCATTTT,CAWSVSPGLQPQHF
.,TRBV6-5,.,TRBJ1-1,TGTGCCAGCAGTTATCTGGATGGAAGGGGCAGGGCTGAAGCTTTCTTT,CASSYLDGRGRAEAFF
.,TRBV4-2,.,TRBJ1-2,TGTGCCAGCAGCCAAAGAGGGGGGCGAACCAACTATGGCTACACCTTC,CASSQRGGRTNYGYTF
.,TRBV30,TRBD1,TRBJ2-3,TGTGCCTGGCGACAGGGGGGAGGGGATACGCAGTATTTT,CAWRQGGGDTQYF
once,TRBV5-4,.,TRBJ2-5,TGTGCCAGCAGCACGGAAGAGACCCAGTACTTC,CASSTEETQYF